One sample yielded the 25 T cell receptor beta chains listed below, sequenced in a study of blood T cell repertoires in COVID-19. The data were produced by immunoSEQ multiplex PCR, yet TCRdb's version contains in-frame clones alone and is incomplete. The sample contains 100,000 to 150,000 clones, 84% of which appear only once. Sequencing used peripheral blood. The receptors originated from a woman in her 30s who had recovered from COVID-19.

This clone has a single count. This sequence joins TRBV3-1 (or the pseudogene TRBV3-2) and TRBJ1-5, with D maybe TRBD1 (5 bases). The CDR3 runs 15 residues. The germline CDR1 and CDR2 sequences are LGHDT and YNNKEL (reference sequence). The ends were cut back, 2 bases at V and 10 bases at J, with 18 bases in the middle. The DNA of the CDR3 is TGTGCCAGCAGCCAAATGGCACAGGCCGGTTCCCCCCAGCATTTT. Translation gives CASSQMAQAGSPQHF.

The chain couples TRBV2 to TRBJ1-1, with no clear D. Trimming took off 7 bases at V and 5 bases at J, with 14 bases between the two ends. Per the germline V gene, CDR1 is SNHLY and CDR2 is FYNNEI. The CDR3 totals 13 residues. Written as DNA, the CDR3 is TGTGCCAGCAATGACCCCCTAGAGACTGAAGCTTTCTTT. This encodes CASNDPLETEAFF.

The chain uses TRBV18 and TRBJ1-4, with D possibly TRBD1 on 5 matching bases. Trimming removed 0 bases from V and 1 base from J, with 15 bases in between. The germline V gene encodes CDR1 KGHSH and CDR2 LQKENI. This CDR3 contains 18 residues. CDR3 nucleotides: TGTGCCAGCTCACCACCGAACCCGGGGGTTAGAACTAATGAAAAACTGTTTTTT. It encodes CASSPPNPGVRTNEKLFF.

The chain is built from TRBV11-2 and TRBJ2-5, with 13 bases fitting TRBD2. The J segment lost 7 bases and the V segment lost 4 bases, leaving 9 bases of the junction unmatched. CDR1 SGHAT and CDR2 FQNNGV come from the germline V gene. The length of the CDR3 is 16 residues. The CDR3 DNA is TGTGCCAGCAGCTCCACGACTAGCGGGAGGATTGCGACCCAGTACTTC. Protein product: CASSSTTSGRIATQYF.

The chain is built from TRBV9 and TRBJ1-2, with D perhaps matching TRBD1 (5 bases). V lost 4 bases to trimming and J lost 7 bases, with 14 bases between them. In germline, CDR1 is SGDLS, CDR2 YYNGEE. The CDR3 sequence is 13 residues long. This chain's CDR3 is CASSLGGIGGYTF. The CDR3 coding sequence is TGTGCCAGCAGCCTCGGGGGGATCGGTGGCTACACCTTC.

On this clone itself: This clone may be a read error of a much larger clone one base away. The chain combines TRBV2 with TRBJ1-1, with D possibly being TRBD1 (5 bases). V was pared by 6 bases and J by 1 base, with 6 bases between. Germline V gene sequence: CDR1 SNHLY, CDR2 FYNNEI. The CDR3 runs 12 residues. The CDR3, as DNA: TGTGCCAGCAGCACAGGGAACACTGAAGCTTTCTTT. It is translated as CASSTGNTEAFF.

The rearrangement links TRBV27 to TRBJ2-1; 13 nucleotides match TRBD2. Germline CDR1 reads MNHEY; CDR2 reads SMNVEV (reference sequence). The CDR3 covers 15 residues. Trimming removed 2 bases from V and 7 bases from J; junction bases left unmatched: 2. The CDR3 DNA follows: TGTGCCAGCAGTTTAGGACTAGCGGGAGATAATGAGCAGTTCTTC. It translates to CASSLGLAGDNEQFF.

J is TRBJ1-2 and V is TRBV6-5, with D uncertain. V shed 4 bases and J shed 5 bases, with 11 bases lying between them. The V gene's germline CDR1 is MNHEY and CDR2 SVGAGI. The CDR3 is 13 residues long. The CDR3 DNA reads as TGTGCCAGCAGTTCGCTTCGAGGGTATGGCTACACCTTC. This gives the protein CASSSLRGYGYTF.

This sequence joins TRBV29-1 and TRBJ1-2; 7 positions match TRBD1. J lost 3 bases, V lost 6 bases, and 19 bases had no gene match. The CDR3 runs to 17 residues. Germline V gene data show CDR1 as SQVTM and CDR2 as ANQGSEA. CDR3 DNA sequence: TGCAGCGTCGTCAACCGGGACAGCGCCCGATTTCACTATGGCTACACCTTC. This codes for CSVVNRDSARFHYGYTF. Together with reference TRBV29-1 and TRBJ1-2, the CDR3 gives the full variable domain: SAVISQKPSRDICQRGTSLTIQCQVDSQVTMMFWYRQQPGQSLTLIATANQGSEATYESGFVIDKFPISRPNLTFSTLTVSNMSPEDSSIYLCSVVNRDSARFHYGYTFGSGTRLTVV.

This clone has more than one count but fewer than ten. This rearrangement joins TRBV6-5 to TRBJ1-6; 9 nucleotides agree with TRBD1. Looked up from germline, CDR1 is MNHEY and CDR2 is SVGAGI. The ends lost 2 bases at V and 7 bases at J; junction bases unmatched: 3. The CDR3 consists of 15 residues. The CDR3 nucleotides read TGTGCCAGCAGTTACCCGGGACAGGGAAATTCACCCCTCCACTTT. It is translated as CASSYPGQGNSPLHF.

In the case of this clone: One end of the junction varies from germline; a read error may be responsible. The rearrangement links TRBV5-1 to TRBJ2-5; the match to TRBD2 covers 8 bases. The CDR3 loop spans 15 amino acids. Germline CDR1 reads SGHRS; CDR2 reads YFSETQ. The chain's CDR3 is CARSPDGGGGETQYF. For the CDR3, the DNA is TGCGCCCGCAGCCCGGACGGGGGGGGAGGAGAGACCCAGTACTTC.

V and J are TRBV18 and TRBJ2-3; tentative D call: TRBD2 (6 bases). V dropped 2 bases and J dropped 0 bases, with 12 bases sitting between them. CDR1 is KGHSH and CDR2 is LQKENI in the germline V gene. The CDR3 contains 16 residues. CDR3 bases: TGTGCCAGCTCACCATTGAGCAGCGGGAGCACAGATACGCAGTATTTT. Residues: CASSPLSSGSTDTQYF.

This clone appeared a single time. The chain links TRBV5-1 to TRBJ2-3; TRBD2 matches 9 bases. The germline V gene encodes CDR1 SGHRS and CDR2 YFSETQ. With 4 bases clipped from V and 3 bases from J, the junction kept 18 bases outside the gene matches. CDR3 length: 19 amino acids. This CDR3 is CASSGGGFVAGESTDTQYF. Here the CDR3 DNA reads TGCGCCAGCAGCGGTGGTGGATTCGTAGCGGGAGAATCGACAGATACGCAGTATTTT.

The V and J genes are TRBV5-6 and TRBJ2-7; 7 bases align to TRBD1. Germline V lookup: CDR1 SGHDT, CDR2 YYEEEE. There are 17 residues in the CDR3. V lost 2 bases to trimming and J lost 1 base; unmatched junction nucleotides: 12. CDR3 nucleotide sequence: TGTGCCAGCAGCTTCCGAGAACAGGGGTCAAGGTCCTACGAGCAGTACTTC. Protein sequence: CASSFREQGSRSYEQYF.

The genes are TRBV11-2 and TRBJ2-7, with D possibly TRBD2 on 5 matching bases. This CDR3 has 15 amino acids. Germline CDR1 is SGHAT and CDR2 is FQNNGV. Trimming left V 0 bases short and J 3 bases short, with 12 bases between. In nucleotides, the CDR3 is TGTGCCAGCAGCTTAGATCGTGACTATGACTACGAGCAGTACTTC. Translated: CASSLDRDYDYEQYF.

The V gene is TRBV14, the J gene TRBJ1-2; TRBD1 matches at 9 bases. CDR1 is SGHDN, CDR2 FVKESK, per germline. The trim removed 5 bases at V and 8 bases at J, leaving 6 bases unmatched. CDR3 length: 13 amino acids. This CDR3 is CASSSRTGEGYTF. In DNA, the CDR3 is TGTGCCAGCAGCTCCCGGACAGGGGAGGGCTACACCTTC.

The rearrangement joins TRBV3-1 (or the pseudogene TRBV3-2) to TRBJ1-4; TRBD1 is a possible D gene (6 bases). Trimming stripped 1 base from V and 8 bases from J, with 14 bases between. This CDR3 has 15 amino acids. CDR1 is LGHDT and CDR2 is YNNKEL in the germline V gene (reference sequence). CDR3 in amino acids: CASSQAGDWYEKLFF. The CDR3 region has the DNA TGTGCCAGCAGCCAAGCAGGGGATTGGTACGAAAAACTGTTTTTT.

This clone was detected only a few times. The chain recombines TRBV7-9 with TRBJ1-4; 7 bases match TRBD1. Germline-derived CDR1 and CDR2 are SEHNR and FQNEAQ (reference sequence). This CDR3 spans 15 amino acids. J was trimmed by 1 base and V by 2 bases; bases with no gene match: 1. The CDR3 sequence is CASSLTGVTNEKLFF. The CDR3 bases are TGTGCCAGCAGCTTAACAGGGGTAACTAATGAAAAACTGTTTTTT.

V usage is TRBV10-3 and J usage is TRBJ2-5; 12 nucleotides align to TRBD1. The trim removed 2 bases at V and 5 bases at J, leaving 3 bases unmatched. This CDR3 is 15 amino acids long. Per the germline V gene, CDR1 is ENHRY and CDR2 is SYGVKD. The CDR3 loop is CAISEGTGGKETQYF. The CDR3 bases are TGTGCCATCAGTGAGGGGACAGGGGGCAAGGAGACCCAGTACTTC.

V usage is TRBV4-1 and J usage is TRBJ1-1, with 8 bases matching TRBD1. Per the germline V gene, CDR1 is MGHRA and CDR2 is YSYEKL. Germline trimming cut 3 bases from V and 11 bases from J; bases unmatched to any gene: 20. CDR3 length equals 17 residues. The CDR3 DNA follows: TGCGCCAGCAGCCACCCCTTGGGACAGGTTCATCTTGCCGCGGCTTTCTTT. Amino acid sequence: CASSHPLGQVHLAAAFF.

This chain joins TRBV7-6 and TRBJ2-5; tentative D call: TRBD1 (5 bases). V was cut by 5 bases and J by 4 bases, with 17 bases left in between. This CDR3 is built from 15 residues. The germline CDR1 and CDR2 sequences are SGHVS and FNYEAQ. This CDR3 reads CASSQSRVPSETQYF. The CDR3 nucleotides are TGTGCCAGCAGCCAGAGCAGGGTTCCGTCAGAGACCCAGTACTTC.

V usage is TRBV18 and J usage is TRBJ1-2, with 7 bases matching TRBD1. Germline V gene sequence: CDR1 KGHSH, CDR2 LQKENI. The CDR3 consists of 16 residues. V shed 0 bases and J 2 bases; nucleotides not matched to a gene: 6. The CDR3 DNA reads TGTGCCAGCTCACCACCCAATCCGGGACAGAACTATGGCTACACCTTC. It encodes CASSPPNPGQNYGYTF.

This chain links TRBV3-1 (or the pseudogene TRBV3-2) with TRBJ1-4; no reliable D call. V was shortened by 1 base and J by 7 bases, with 16 bases between the two germline ends. CDR1 and CDR2 (germline): LGHDT, YNNKEL (reference sequence). This CDR3 comprises 16 residues. The CDR3 DNA is TGTGCCAGCAGCCAAGCAAGAGTGGGCAATGTTGAAAAACTGTTTTTT. Protein sequence: CASSQARVGNVEKLFF.

The rearrangement links TRBV7-3 to TRBJ2-1; no clear D. The CDR3 covers 13 residues. The V gene's germline CDR1 is SGHTA and CDR2 FQGTGA. V shed 5 bases and J shed 6 bases, with 11 bases lying between them. CDR3 sequence: CASSGGPSNEQFF. For the CDR3, the DNA is TGTGCCAGCAGCGGCGGCCCCTCCAATGAGCAGTTCTTC.

The gene calls are TRBV9 and TRBJ1-6; the D is unclear. Trimming cost V 0 bases and J 7 bases, with 11 bases left between them. Per germline, CDR1 SGDLS and CDR2 YYNGEE. This CDR3 spans 15 amino acids. In DNA, the CDR3 is TGTGCCAGCAGCGTAGACCCGAGGGTAAATTCACCCCTCCACTTT. As protein: CASSVDPRVNSPLHF.